This is a list of T cell receptor beta chains from one sample in a study of cytomegalovirus exposure and HLA in healthy donors. Generated by immunoSEQ multiplex PCR, the TCRdb table keeps only in-frame clones and is missing some. The sample shows tens of thousands of clones, 65% to 70% of them seen only once. The sequenced sample was PBMCs. All receptors derive from a woman aged 25 to 39 in good health and CMV-seronegative. Each CDR3 is given with its conserved first and last residue. Fields, in order: J gene, V gene, clone size, D gene, CDR3 DNA, CDR3 protein. D genes are given only for firm matches. Size is omitted from some rows. Given values are once, few, many or a class for expanded clones.

TRBJ1-3 | TRBV19 | few | . | TGTGCCAGTAGTACAGGGGGAAACACCATATATTTT | CASSTGGNTIYF
TRBJ2-1 | TRBV9 | . | TRBD1 | TGTGCCAGCAGCGCTCAGGGACAGGGAGGCACTGAGCAGTTCTTC | CASSAQGQGGTEQFF
TRBJ1-1 | TRBV14 | . | . | TGTGCCAGCAGCAGAACAGTCAGGAACACTGAAGCTTTCTTT | CASSRTVRNTEAFF
TRBJ1-1 | TRBV19 | . | . | TGTGCCAGTAGTATATTAAGACAGGACCACACTGAAGCTTTCTTT | CASSILRQDHTEAFF
TRBJ2-2 | TRBV9 | once | . | TGTGCCAGCAGCCTCACCGCCGCGTACACCGGGGAGCTGTTTTTT | CASSLTAAYTGELFF
TRBJ2-7 | TRBV9 | . | TRBD1 | TGTGCCAGCAGCGACGGACAGGGGGCGGGGGAGCAATACTTC | CASSDGQGAGEQYF
TRBJ1-3 | TRBV2 | . | . | TGTGCCAGCAGAATGGACAGCCGAAACACCATATATTTT | CASRMDSRNTIYF
TRBJ1-1 | TRBV10-2 | few | . | TGCGCCAGCAGTTTGGGCAGAATGAACACTGAAGCTTTCTTT | CASSLGRMNTEAFF
TRBJ2-1 | TRBV5-1 | . | . | TGCGCCAGCAGCATAACAGGGCCAGAGAGAAATGAGCAGTTCTTC | CASSITGPERNEQFF
TRBJ2-7 | TRBV9 | . | . | TGTGCCAGCAGCGTAGTGTACATGGGCGAGCAGTACTTT | CASSVVYMGEQYF
TRBJ2-3 | TRBV7-2 | . | TRBD2 | TGTGCCAGCAGCTTCCAAGCGGGGGGGCGAGATACGCAGTATTTT | CASSFQAGGRDTQYF
TRBJ1-1 | TRBV6-5 | . | . | TGTGCCATCAAACAGGAACCGAACACTGAAGCTTTCTTT | CAIKQEPNTEAFF
TRBJ2-4 | TRBV6-5 | . | . | TGTGCCAGCAGATCAGGGTCCTTAGCCAAAAACATTCAGTACTTC | CASRSGSLAKNIQYF
TRBJ1-3 | TRBV7-9 | . | . | TGTGCCAGCAGCTCCGAGGGAATGACTGGAAACACCATATATTTT | CASSSEGMTGNTIYF
TRBJ2-3 | TRBV9 | once | . | TGTGCCAGCAGCGTAGCTTCACAGGTTAGCACAGATACGCAGTATTTT | CASSVASQVSTDTQYF
TRBJ1-2 | TRBV5-6 | once | TRBD1 | TGTGCCAGCAGCTTGGAACACAGGGGTGGAGGGGGCTACACCTTC | CASSLEHRGGGGYTF
TRBJ2-5 | TRBV19 | . | . | TGTGCCAGTAGTTCCAGGACCCTTCAGGGGGAGACCCAGTACTTC | CASSSRTLQGETQYF
TRBJ1-2 | TRBV2 | . | . | TGTGCCAGCAGTGGTGAGAGGCCGACAGGTTATGGCTACACCTTC | CASSGERPTGYGYTF
TRBJ1-5 | TRBV27 | . | TRBD1 | TGTGCCAGCGCGGGACAGGGCAATCAGCCCCAGCATTTT | CASAGQGNQPQHF
TRBJ1-3 | TRBV19 | . | . | TGTGCCAGCACCGCCGCGACACAAAGAAACACCATATATTTT | CASTAATQRNTIYF
TRBJ2-2 | TRBV6-5 | . | TRBD1 | TGTGCCAGCAGTTTGACAGGGACCACCGGGGAGCTGTTTTTT | CASSLTGTTGELFF
TRBJ2-2 | TRBV7-9 | . | TRBD1 | TGTGCCAGCAGCTGGACAGGGGCCGGGGAGCTGTTTTTT | CASSWTGAGELFF
TRBJ1-1 | TRBV6-1 | . | . | TGTGCCAGCAGTGAGGACCCCGGGGGTACTGAAGCTTTCTTT | CASSEDPGGTEAFF
TRBJ2-5 | TRBV29-1 | . | TRBD1 | TGCAGCGTTATCCGCAGGGGGCACGAGACCCAGTACTTC | CSVIRRGHETQYF
TRBJ2-7 | TRBV7-9 | few | . | TGTTCCAGCAGCGCACAGGGTATCGAGCAGTACTTC | CSSSAQGIEQYF
TRBJ2-7 | TRBV18 | . | . | TGTGCCAGCTCATTACCTAGCTCCTACGAGCAGTACTTC | CASSLPSSYEQYF
TRBJ1-1 | TRBV30 | . | TRBD1 | TGTGCCCGGACAGGAGGGGGCGGGAAAGCTTTCTTT | CARTGGGGKAFF
TRBJ2-7 | TRBV6-7 | . | TRBD2 | TGTGCCAGCCCCCATCCGGGGGGGCATCCCCCAAGCTACGAGCAGTACTTC | CASPHPGGHPPSYEQYF
TRBJ2-3 | TRBV7-8 | . | TRBD2 | TGTGCCAGCAGCTCGCGTGGTGCTAGCGGGGAACGCACAGATACGCAGTATTTT | CASSSRGASGERTDTQYF
TRBJ2-5 | TRBV10-3 | . | . | TGTGCCATCAGTGAGTCCGGGGGAGAGACCCAGTACTTC | CAISESGGETQYF
TRBJ1-5 | TRBV10-3 | . | TRBD1 | TGTGCCAGCGGGACAGGGGAACAGCCCCAGCATTTT | CASGTGEQPQHF
TRBJ1-1 | TRBV9 | . | . | TGTGCCAGCAGCGTAAATCAGGGGCAGGGAACTGAAGCTTTCTTT | CASSVNQGQGTEAFF
TRBJ1-4 | TRBV6-6 | . | . | TGTGCCAGCAGTTCCATCGGACAGACTAATGAAAAACTGTTTTTT | CASSSIGQTNEKLFF
TRBJ1-1 | TRBV5-5 | few | TRBD1 | TGTGCCAGCAGCTTGGGGGACAGGGGTTCTGAAGCTTTCTTT | CASSLGDRGSEAFF
TRBJ1-2 | TRBV4-3 | . | . | TGCGCCAGCAGCCAAGGAGCCCCAGGGGTAACGATCTATGGCTACACCTTC | CASSQGAPGVTIYGYTF
TRBJ2-4 | TRBV4-1 | . | . | TGCGCCAGCAGCCAAGATTTGGGGGGGCTGGGCAAAAACATTCAGTACTTC | CASSQDLGGLGKNIQYF
TRBJ2-5 | TRBV7-9 | . | TRBD2 | TGTGCCAGCAGCCGGACTAGCGGGGGGTACCTAGGAGAGACCCAGTACTTC | CASSRTSGGYLGETQYF
TRBJ2-3 | TRBV4-3 | . | . | TGCGCCAGCAGCCAAAGGGGAAGGTCGGACGGCACAGATACGCAGTATTTT | CASSQRGRSDGTDTQYF
TRBJ1-6 | TRBV11-2 | . | TRBD1 | TGTGCCAGCAGCATCACAGGGGGCGATTATTCACCCCTCCACTTT | CASSITGGDYSPLHF
TRBJ1-2 | TRBV6-1 | . | . | TGTGCCAGCAGCGAGCTGGGGGCAGTGCGCGGCTACACCTTC | CASSELGAVRGYTF
TRBJ2-7 | TRBV18 | . | TRBD1 | TGTGCCAGCTCACCACCGGGACAGGGGACATACGAGCAGTACTTC | CASSPPGQGTYEQYF
TRBJ2-5 | TRBV5-6 | . | TRBD2 | TGTGCCAGCAGCTCTGCTAGCGGGGGGCAGACCCAGTACTTC | CASSSASGGQTQYF